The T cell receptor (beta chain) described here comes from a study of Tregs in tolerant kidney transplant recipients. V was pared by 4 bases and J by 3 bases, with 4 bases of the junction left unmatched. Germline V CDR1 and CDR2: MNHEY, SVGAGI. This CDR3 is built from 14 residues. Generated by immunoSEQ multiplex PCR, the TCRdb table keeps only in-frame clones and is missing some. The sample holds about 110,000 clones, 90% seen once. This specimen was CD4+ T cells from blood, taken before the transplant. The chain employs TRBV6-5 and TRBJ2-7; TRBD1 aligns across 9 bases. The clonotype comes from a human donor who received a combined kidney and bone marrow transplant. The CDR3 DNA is TGTGCCAGCAGTTTCGGGACAGGGAACTACGAGCAGTACTTC. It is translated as CASSFGTGNYEQYF.